This T cell receptor (beta chain) was identified during a study of metastatic and nonmetastatic thyroid tumors. Study-level points and caveats: Malignant thyroid tumors reportedly had TCR beta diversity that was significantly higher than in benign nodules, in blood and tumor.

Turning to this clone: What it binds is not known.

Trimming left V 4 bases short and J 2 bases short, with 5 bases between. The CDR3 has 14 residues. Germline values: CDR1 KGHDR, CDR2 SFDVKD. TCRdb re-analyzed the PCR reads using MiXCR. The repertoire includes roughly 14,000 clones, about a quarter of them detected once, and 7.5% to 8.5% sits in the top ten. Thyroid surgery had not been preceded by any treatment in any patient. This TCR came from a female donor with papillary thyroid cancer or a benign thyroid nodule (not recorded which). Some clones in this sample may be carry-over from other donors' samples. This rearrangement joins TRBV24-1 to TRBJ1-6; no definite D call. The sequenced sample was blood. Written as DNA, the CDR3 is TGTGCCACCAGTGACGGGGCCTATAATTCACCCCTCCACTTT. Translated: CATSDGAYNSPLHF.